Below, one T cell receptor beta chain is given with its context. This specimen comes from a study of blood T cell repertoires in COVID-19. The wider study: Spain, Italy and the United States supplied samples that represented acute and convalescent COVID-19.

Some clones are missing from TCRdb's copy, which holds only in-frame ones; the method was immunoSEQ multiplex PCR. Of 200,000 to 250,000 clones listed, roughly 89% are singletons. This CDR3 spans 12 amino acids. CDR1 and CDR2 from the germline V gene are MNHEY and SVGEGT. Deletions cut 5 bases from V and 5 bases from J, with 10 bases between. Clinical history reported by participants formed the basis on which cohorts were assigned. The TCR originated in a man aged 25-40 years who had been exposed to COVID-19. Sequenced sample: PBMCs or T cells enriched from blood (not recorded which). The V gene is TRBV6-2 or TRBV6-3, the J gene TRBJ2-7; TRBD1 is a possible D gene (5 bases). The CDR3 DNA reads TGTGCCAGCAGTCTACCAGGGAACGAGCAGTACTTC. It encodes CASSLPGNEQYF.